This T cell receptor (beta chain) was obtained from a study of T cell responses to AZD1222 COVID-19 vaccine. Overall study: Recipients boosted at about 4 weeks or about 12 weeks are pooled.

Germline V gene sequence: CDR1 LGHDT, CDR2 YNNKEL (reference sequence). The CDR3 is 16 residues long. The V end was cut by 0 bases, the J end by 6 bases, with 14 bases between. Study-level findings and limits: The sample set comprised mostly white British donors with more females, and clonal diversity was possibly underestimated. Two doses of AZD1222 preceded a rise in Spike-specific TCR breadth and depth. There were vaccine-associated CD4 TCRs across spike, dominant at 160-218 and 743-854.

Comment on this clone: Its target is unknown.

Produced via immunoSEQ multiplex PCR; TCRdb's table is partial and in-frame only. This sample has more than 85,000 clones; around 80% occur once, and the top ten carry less than 6%. This chain uses TRBV3-1 (or the pseudogene TRBV3-2) with TRBJ2-2; D unclear. Source: peripheral blood, taken on day 0 of AZD1222 vaccination. The receptor was derived from an adult in good health. The CDR3 protein is CASSQDRLFRPGELFF. Here the CDR3 DNA reads TGTGCCAGCAGCCAAGATCGCCTCTTCAGGCCCGGGGAGCTGTTTTTT.